Each of the 20 T cell receptor beta chains below was sequenced from the same sample in a study of T cell responses to AZD1222 COVID-19 vaccine. The data were produced by immunoSEQ multiplex PCR, yet TCRdb's version contains in-frame clones alone and is incomplete. The data show 80,000 to 100,000 clones, with about 89% seen just once and roughly 4.9% held by the top ten. This material consisted of peripheral blood, taken 28 days after the second AZD1222 dose. Receptors were obtained from an adult who received the AZD1222 COVID-19 vaccine.

The V and J genes are TRBV7-9 and TRBJ1-2; 7 bases agree with TRBD1. CDR1 SEHNR and CDR2 FQNEAQ come from the germline V gene (reference sequence). V shed 4 bases and J 2 bases; nucleotides not matched to a gene: 7. The CDR3 sequence is 15 residues long. The CDR3 protein is CASSSLGGQNYGYTF. DNA for the CDR3: TGTGCCAGCAGCTCACTCGGGGGACAGAACTATGGCTACACCTTC.

V usage is TRBV7-9 and J usage is TRBJ1-2; D is unclear. V was trimmed by 2 bases and J by 3 bases, leaving 7 bases between them. The CDR3 spans 13 residues. The germline CDR1 and CDR2 sequences are SEHNR and FQNEAQ (reference sequence). The CDR3: CASSLRDDYGYTF. The CDR3 DNA follows: TGTGCCAGCAGCTTAAGGGATGACTATGGCTACACCTTC.

The chain links TRBV18 to TRBJ1-2; D is uncertain. The CDR3 is 12 amino acids. V shed 4 bases and J shed 4 bases, with 7 bases lying between them. Germline V gives CDR1 KGHSH, CDR2 LQKENI. CDR3 sequence reads: CASSLPLYGYTF. For the CDR3, the DNA is TGTGCCAGCTCACTCCCCCTCTATGGCTACACCTTC.

This chain joins TRBV19 and TRBJ1-5, with D possibly TRBD1 on 5 matching bases. V was clipped by 4 bases and J by 3 bases, with 16 bases between them. CDR3 length equals 16 residues. Per the germline V gene, CDR1 is LNHDA and CDR2 is SQIVND (reference sequence). The CDR3 loop is CASSTMERGNNQPQHF. CDR3 nucleotide sequence: TGTGCCAGTAGTACCATGGAGAGGGGAAACAATCAGCCCCAGCATTTT.

The genes are TRBV6-5 and TRBJ1-5, with 7 bases aligning to TRBD1. Per germline, CDR1 MNHEY and CDR2 SVGAGI. With 2 bases clipped from V and 5 bases from J, the junction kept 3 bases outside the gene matches. This CDR3 comprises 14 residues. The CDR3 DNA reads TGTGCCAGCAGTTACAGACAGGGACATCAGCCCCAGCATTTT. Translation gives CASSYRQGHQPQHF.

The chain employs TRBV7-9 and TRBJ2-3; tentative D call: TRBD2 (5 bases). Germline V gene lookup returns CDR1 SEHNR and CDR2 FQNEAQ (reference sequence). V lost 5 bases and J lost 1, with 16 bases in between. CDR3 length: 16 residues. The CDR3 sequence is CASSTSTMRGTDTQYF. CDR3 sequence (DNA): TGTGCCAGCAGCACCTCGACTATGAGGGGCACAGATACGCAGTATTTT.

This clone was seen a handful of times. The V call is TRBV3-1 (or the pseudogene TRBV3-2), the J call TRBJ1-1; no clear D gene. The V gene lost 0 bases and the J gene lost 7 bases, with 12 bases spanning the gap. CDR1 and CDR2 from the germline V gene are LGHDT and YNNKEL (reference sequence). This CDR3 is built from 14 residues. The CDR3 is CASSQDSPILEAFF. The CDR3 nucleotides are TGTGCCAGCAGCCAAGATTCACCCATCCTTGAAGCTTTCTTT.

The chain's CDR3 is CASSSRAFSGNTIYF. CDR3 coding DNA: TGTGCCAGCAGCTCCCGGGCCTTCTCTGGAAACACCATATATTTT. The chain has TRBV9 and TRBJ1-3; D gene uncertain. This CDR3 spans 15 amino acids. CDR1 is SGDLS and CDR2 is YYNGEE in the germline V gene. The V and J ends lost 4 bases and 0 bases respectively, with 11 bases between them.

This clone was observed a few times. The chain carries TRBV6-1 and TRBJ2-1; D is undetermined. CDR3 length: 16 amino acids. The V end lost 4 bases, the J end lost 0 bases, and 13 bases lay between the germline ends. Per germline, CDR1 MNHNS and CDR2 SASEGT. CDR3 bases: TGTGCCAGCAGTGCCCCGGTGGCTAGCTCCTACAATGAGCAGTTCTTC. Its protein product is CASSAPVASSYNEQFF.

The chain carries TRBV7-9 and TRBJ1-1; no clear D. Germline assignment: CDR1 SEHNR and CDR2 FQNEAQ (reference sequence). Trimming took 2 bases from V and 1 from J, leaving 11 bases between them. The CDR3 is 15 amino acids. CDR3 bases: TGTGCCAGCAGCTTATCGGAACAGAAGAACACTGAAGCTTTCTTT. Its translation: CASSLSEQKNTEAFF.

The V gene is TRBV18, the J gene TRBJ1-1, with D maybe TRBD1 (6 bases). Germline V gene data show CDR1 as KGHSH and CDR2 as LQKENI. Trimming shortened V by 0 bases and J by 3 bases, and 8 bases separated the two germline ends. The CDR3 is made up of 14 amino acids. The CDR3 here is CASSPPGGYTEAFF. The DNA of the CDR3 is TGTGCCAGCTCACCACCAGGGGGTTACACTGAAGCTTTCTTT.

The chain combines TRBV19 with TRBJ2-3; D is unclear. This CDR3 is built from 13 residues. CDR1 is LNHDA, CDR2 SQIVND, per germline (reference sequence). Trimming cost V 5 bases and J 1 base, with 7 bases left between them. CDR3 nucleotide sequence: TGTGCCAGTAGTGTGGCGCGCACAGATACGCAGTATTTT. It encodes CASSVARTDTQYF.

The chain is built from TRBV30 and TRBJ1-1, with D tentatively TRBD1 (6 bases). Trimming shortened V by 4 bases and J by 1 base, and 16 bases separated the two germline ends. CDR1 is GTSNPN, CDR2 SVGIG, per germline (reference sequence). The CDR3 spans 15 residues. The CDR3 coding sequence is TGTGCCTGGATGGGGGGCCATTTAGCGAACACTGAAGCTTTCTTT. Encoded protein: CAWMGGHLANTEAFF.

The chain employs TRBV7-3 and TRBJ2-1; D is possibly TRBD2 (5 bases). Germline CDR1 is SGHTA and CDR2 is FQGTGA. Trimming cost V 3 bases and J 7 bases, with 16 bases left between them. The CDR3 is 15 residues long. As DNA, the CDR3 is TGTGCCAGCAGCTTCCTTGGCGGGCCGGGGAATGAGCAGTTCTTC. Encoded protein: CASSFLGGPGNEQFF. The whole variable domain, remainder taken from reference TRBV7-3 and TRBJ2-1, is GAGVSQTPSNKVTEKGKYVELRCDPISGHTALYWYRQSLGQGPEFLIYFQGTGAADDSGLPNDRFFAVRPEGSVSTLKIQRTERGDSAVYLCASSFLGGPGNEQFFGPGTRLTVL.

V is TRBV15 and J is TRBJ1-4; D gene unclear. V gave up 0 bases and J gave up 8 bases, with 16 bases separating them. Germline CDR1 and CDR2: LNHNV and YYDKDF (reference sequence). CDR3 length: 16 amino acids. CDR3 in amino acids: CATSRDRATMSEKLFF. DNA for the CDR3: TGTGCCACCAGCAGAGATCGGGCCACTATGAGCGAAAAACTGTTTTTT.

This clone appeared once. This chain uses TRBV2 with TRBJ2-5; D remains ambiguous. V shed 5 bases and J shed 3 bases, with 10 bases lying between them. Germline V gives CDR1 SNHLY, CDR2 FYNNEI. This CDR3 has 13 residues. For the CDR3, the DNA is TGTGCCAGCAGTTCAAGGATGGAAGAGACCCAGTACTTC. It translates to CASSSRMEETQYF. The whole variable domain, filled in from reference TRBV2 and TRBJ2-5, reads EPEVTQTPSHQVTQMGQEVILRCVPISNHLYFYWYRQILGQKVEFLVSFYNNEISEKSEIFDDQFSVERPDGSNFTLKIRSTKLEDSAMYFCASSSRMEETQYFGPGTRLLVL.

This chain connects TRBV7-3 to TRBJ2-2, with D maybe TRBD2 (7 bases). The CDR3 runs 16 residues. Looked up from germline, CDR1 is SGHTA and CDR2 is FQGTGA. The V gene lost 2 bases and the J gene lost 2 bases, with 12 bases spanning the gap. CDR3 loop: CASSLAAGTNTGELFF. In nucleotides, the CDR3 is TGTGCCAGCAGCTTAGCAGCGGGGACAAACACCGGGGAGCTGTTTTTT.

The chain couples TRBV6-5 to TRBJ2-7, with 8 bases that match TRBD1. CDR3 length equals 13 residues. V gave up 6 bases and J gave up 5 bases; unmatched junction bases: 6. The germline V gene encodes CDR1 MNHEY and CDR2 SVGAGI. The CDR3 spells CASRPGQGDEQYF. The CDR3 coding sequence is TGTGCCAGCAGACCCGGACAGGGCGACGAGCAGTACTTC.

The V call is TRBV11-2, the J call TRBJ2-3; no clear D gene. From germline, CDR1 is SGHAT and CDR2 FQNNGV. Between the trimmed V and J ends, which lost 4 bases and 0 bases, there was a span of 8 bases. The CDR3 runs to 14 residues. The CDR3 region is CASSSSISTDTQYF. In nucleotides, the CDR3 is TGTGCCAGCAGCTCCTCCATTAGCACAGATACGCAGTATTTT.

The chain links TRBV19 to TRBJ1-4; D might be TRBD1 (5 bases). Trimming took off 7 bases at V and 7 bases at J, with 19 bases between the two ends. Germline V gene lookup returns CDR1 LNHDA and CDR2 SQIVND (reference sequence). This CDR3 has 15 amino acids. CDR3 region: CASNAGRKKAEKLFF. CDR3 in DNA: TGTGCCAGTAACGCGGGACGGAAAAAGGCTGAAAAACTGTTTTTT.